The source of this T cell receptor (beta chain) is a study of CD8 T cells in ankylosing spondylitis. A note on this clonotype: Antigen specificity is unknown.

Study results and limitations: The study looked at matched synovial fluid samples from ankylosing spondylitis patients. Disease-linked clones were reported to be significantly enriched there. Previous work reported some of these motif variants in the synovial fluid and blood of reactive arthritis.

CDR3 length equals 14 residues. CDR1 is MNHNS and CDR2 is SASEGT in the germline V gene. The J segment lost 3 bases and the V segment lost 6 bases, leaving 5 bases of the junction unmatched. Quantitative 5'-RACE with molecular barcodes produced the TCR beta libraries. TCRdb reprocessed the 5' RACE reads via MiXCR and lists one record per CDR3 protein. This table holds 150,000 to 200,000 distinct CDR3 sequences, about a third found once. The rearrangement joins TRBV6-1 to TRBJ2-7; the match to TRBD2 covers 10 bases. The origin of this receptor is a male donor with ankylosing spondylitis. The sequenced material came from synovial fluid, either unsorted or a sorted T cell fraction (not recorded which). CDR3 bases: TGTGCCAGCAGACCACTAGCGGGAAACTACGAGCAGTACTTC. It specifies CASRPLAGNYEQYF.